A single T cell receptor beta chain is shown here with its context. Antigen: not known. These data originate in a study of graft-versus-host responses after intestinal transplantation. Study observations and caveats: The authors found GvH clones in recipient marrow, some appearing first in ileum or blood. Early post-transplant HvG declines showed an association with peak circulating GvH clone levels.

Using immunoSEQ multiplex PCR, the repertoire was profiled, and TCRdb retains in-frame clones only, with some absent. The data hold 90,000 to 130,000 clones, with about 92% observed a single time. Trimming left V 5 bases short and J 4 bases short, with 11 bases between. The CDR3 sequence is 14 residues long. In germline, CDR1 is LNHDA, CDR2 SQIVND (reference sequence). This sequence was found in a human donor who was the organ donor for an intestinal transplant. The rearrangement links TRBV19 to TRBJ1-4, with unresolved D. Sequenced here: unstimulated CD8+ T cells sorted from spleen or lymph node cells, sampled before transplant. CDR3 coding DNA: TGTGCCAGTAGTCGGGCTCGTTATAATGAAAAACTGTTTTTT. It specifies CASSRARYNEKLFF.